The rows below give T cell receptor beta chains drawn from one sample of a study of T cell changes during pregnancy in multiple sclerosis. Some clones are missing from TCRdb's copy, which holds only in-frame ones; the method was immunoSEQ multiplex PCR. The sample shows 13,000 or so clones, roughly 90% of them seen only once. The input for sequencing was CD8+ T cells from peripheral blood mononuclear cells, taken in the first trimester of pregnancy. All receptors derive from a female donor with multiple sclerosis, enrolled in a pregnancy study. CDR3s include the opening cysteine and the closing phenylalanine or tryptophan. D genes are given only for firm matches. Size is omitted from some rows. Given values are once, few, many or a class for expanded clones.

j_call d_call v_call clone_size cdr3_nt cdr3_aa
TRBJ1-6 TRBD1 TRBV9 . TGTGCCAGCAGCGCGGGACAGGCGAGCTCCTATAATTCACCCCTCCACTTT CASSAGQASSYNSPLHF
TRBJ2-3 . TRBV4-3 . TGCGCCAGCAGCCAAGATCGGGTAGGAGCAGATACGCAGTATTTT CASSQDRVGADTQYF
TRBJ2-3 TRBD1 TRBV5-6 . TGTGCCAGCAGCTACCCGGGACAGGGGACAGATACGCAGTATTTT CASSYPGQGTDTQYF
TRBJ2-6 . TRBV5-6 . TGTGCCAGCAGCCTCGACAGCCCACTCTCTGGGGCCAACGTCCTGACTTTC CASSLDSPLSGANVLTF
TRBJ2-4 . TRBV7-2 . TGTGCCAGCAGAAACCCGGCCGGGGTAGCCAAAAACATTCAGTACTTC CASRNPAGVAKNIQYF
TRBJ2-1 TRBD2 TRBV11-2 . TGTGCCAGCAGTAGGGGACTAGCGGGGGCCCGTGAGCAGTTCTTC CASSRGLAGAREQFF
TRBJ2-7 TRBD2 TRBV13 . TGTGCCAGCAGTCTCGCGGGGGGCGGGTCCTACGAGCAGTACTTC CASSLAGGGSYEQYF
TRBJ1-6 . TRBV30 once TGTGCCTGGAGTGATAAGAGCTCCTATAATTCACCCCTCCACTTT CAWSDKSSYNSPLHF
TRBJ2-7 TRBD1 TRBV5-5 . TGTGCCAGCAGGCCTCAGGGGGACTACGAGCAGTACTTC CASRPQGDYEQYF
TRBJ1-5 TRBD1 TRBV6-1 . TGTGCCAGCAGTCGCGGGACAGGACTAAATCAGCCCCAGCATTTT CASSRGTGLNQPQHF
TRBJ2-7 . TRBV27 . TGTGCCAGCAGTTTAAGGCAGGCCAGCTCCTACGAGCAGTACTTC CASSLRQASSYEQYF
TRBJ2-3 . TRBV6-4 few TGTGCCAGCAGTGACGATCCGGCGGGCACAGATACGCAGTATTTT CASSDDPAGTDTQYF
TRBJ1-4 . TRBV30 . TGTGCCTGGAGTTTGGGACTGTCTGGCGAAAAACTGTTTTTT CAWSLGLSGEKLFF
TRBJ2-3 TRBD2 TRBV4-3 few TGCGCCAGCAGCCAAGAGCGCGGGGGGGCAGATACGCAGTATTTT CASSQERGGADTQYF
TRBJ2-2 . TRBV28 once TGTGCCAGCACAGTTTATGCCGGGGAGCTGTTTTTT CASTVYAGELFF
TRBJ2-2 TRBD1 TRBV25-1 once TGTGCCAGCAGTGCCTTGACAGGGCTCATCGGGGAGCTGTTTTTT CASSALTGLIGELFF
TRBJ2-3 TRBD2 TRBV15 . TGTGCCACCAGCAGAATAGCGGGGGCTGGCACAGATACGCAGTATTTT CATSRIAGAGTDTQYF
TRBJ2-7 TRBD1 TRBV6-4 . TGTGCCAGCAGTGACTCTGGGGACAGGGCCTACGAGCAGTACTTC CASSDSGDRAYEQYF
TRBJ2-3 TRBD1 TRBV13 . TGTGCCAGCAGTTATCAGGGGGTAGCGCAGTATTTT CASSYQGVAQYF
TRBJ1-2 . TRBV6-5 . TGTGCCAGCAGTTATCTACCCGGGACAAACTATGGCTACACCTTC CASSYLPGTNYGYTF
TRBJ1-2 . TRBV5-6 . TGTGCCAGCAGTTCCGGGGGTATTCCTTGGGGCTACACCTTC CASSSGGIPWGYTF
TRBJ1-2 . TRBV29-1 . TGCAGCGTTGAGGCAGGGAACCTTGGCTACACCTTC CSVEAGNLGYTF
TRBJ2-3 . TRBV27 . TGTGCCAGCAGCAACAGGGACGGAAGCACAGATACGCAGTATTTT CASSNRDGSTDTQYF
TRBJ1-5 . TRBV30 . TGTGCCTGGAGTGTGGGGGAGGTCTATAGCAATCAGCCCCAGCATTTT CAWSVGEVYSNQPQHF
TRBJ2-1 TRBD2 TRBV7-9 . TGTGCCAGCAGCCCCGGAGCGGGGGGGCCCGATGAGCAGTTCTTC CASSPGAGGPDEQFF
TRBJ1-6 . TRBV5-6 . TGTGCCAGCAGCCCCGGTGGGGGGGGTTTGGGCTCACCCCTCCACTTT CASSPGGGGLGSPLHF
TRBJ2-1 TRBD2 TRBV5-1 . TGCGCCAGCATGCTAGCGGGGGGGCCGGTTGAGCAGTTCTTC CASMLAGGPVEQFF
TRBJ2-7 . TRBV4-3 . TGCGCCAGCAGCCTAGAGATGACATTCACCTCCTACGAGCAGTACTTC CASSLEMTFTSYEQYF
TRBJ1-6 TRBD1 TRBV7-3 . TGTGCCAGCAGTTCTACAGGGGAAAATTCACCCCTCCACTTT CASSSTGENSPLHF
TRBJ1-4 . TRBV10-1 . TGCGCCAGCAGTGAGTCTGAAGCGGGCCTCCTGTTTTTT CASSESEAGLLFF
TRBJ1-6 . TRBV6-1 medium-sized TGTGCCAGCAGTGAATCCCTCGGACAGAATTCACCCCTCCACTTT CASSESLGQNSPLHF
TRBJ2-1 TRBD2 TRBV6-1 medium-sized TGTGCCAGCAGTGAAGGACTAGCGGGGAGTAATGAGCAGTTCTTC CASSEGLAGSNEQFF
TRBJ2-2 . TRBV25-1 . TGTGCCAGCAGCCCACTTCCCGGGGAGCTGTTTTTT CASSPLPGELFF
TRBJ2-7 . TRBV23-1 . TGCGCCAGCAGTCAATCGACAGGCCAGTTCTACGAGCAGTACTTC CASSQSTGQFYEQYF
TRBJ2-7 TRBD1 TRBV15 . TGTGCCACCAGCAGAACGGACAGGAGCGACGAGCAGTACTTC CATSRTDRSDEQYF
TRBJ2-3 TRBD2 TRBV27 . TGTGCCAGCAGTTTCATTGAGCGGGGGGGCGTAGCAGATACGCAGTATTTT CASSFIERGGVADTQYF
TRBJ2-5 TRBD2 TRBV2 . TGTGCCAGCACTTGGCTTAGTAGCGGGGGCCAAGAGACCCAGTACTTC CASTWLSSGGQETQYF
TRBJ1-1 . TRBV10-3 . TGTGCCATCAGTGGCCCAGAGACAGGTTTTTTAGAAGCTTTCTTT CAISGPETGFLEAFF
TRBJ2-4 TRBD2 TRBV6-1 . TGTGCCAGCGGCAGTCGGCGGGGGAACATTCAGTACTTC CASGSRRGNIQYF
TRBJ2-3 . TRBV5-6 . TGTGCCAGCAGCTTTTCTGTTTCGCGTACCACAGGCCCAGATACGCAGTATTTT CASSFSVSRTTGPDTQYF
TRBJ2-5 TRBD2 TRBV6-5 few TGTGCCAGCAGCCTACTAGCGGGGTACCAAGAGACCCAGTACTTC CASSLLAGYQETQYF
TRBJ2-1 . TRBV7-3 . TGTGCCAGCAACACAGGGGGGGGGAAGGAGCAGTTCTTC CASNTGGGKEQFF
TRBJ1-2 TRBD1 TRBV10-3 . TGTGCCATCAGTGAGTCAGGGGGCCCGGACTATGGCTACACCTTC CAISESGGPDYGYTF
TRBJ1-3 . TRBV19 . TGTGCCAGTAGTCCGGAGGGTGTCGGAAACACCATATATTTT CASSPEGVGNTIYF
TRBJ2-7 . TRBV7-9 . TGTGCCAGCAGTTACACTACGGGTAGCTCCTACGAGCAGTACTTC CASSYTTGSSYEQYF
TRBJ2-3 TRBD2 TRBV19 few TGTGCCAGTAGCAAAATCCCGGGCGGGGGGGCAGATACGCAGTATTTT CASSKIPGGGADTQYF
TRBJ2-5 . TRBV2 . TGTGCCAGCAGTGAAGGGCTAGGGGCTCGGGAGACCCAGTACTTC CASSEGLGARETQYF
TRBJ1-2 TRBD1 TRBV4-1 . TGCGCCAGCAGCCAAGTTGGGGACAGGGCTGGCTACACCTTC CASSQVGDRAGYTF
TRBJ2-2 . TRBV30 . TGTGCCTGGAGTGCTGGGGGGGGCTCCGGGGAGCTGTTTTTT CAWSAGGGSGELFF
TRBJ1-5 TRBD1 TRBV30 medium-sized TGTGCCTGGAGTGTACCTGGACAGGGAATGATCAATCAGCCCCAGCATTTT CAWSVPGQGMINQPQHF
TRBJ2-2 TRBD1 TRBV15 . TGTGCCACCCGGACAGGGGAGATCGGGGAGCTGTTTTTT CATRTGEIGELFF
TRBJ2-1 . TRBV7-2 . TGTGCCAGCAGCCCCCCCGGGACTTTCAGTTTCAATGAGCAGTTCTTC CASSPPGTFSFNEQFF
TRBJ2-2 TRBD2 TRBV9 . TGTGCCAGCAGCCCCCTAGCGGGGGGACGCACCGGGGAGCTGTTTTTT CASSPLAGGRTGELFF
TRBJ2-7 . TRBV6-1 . TGTGCCAGCAGTGCGATACTGACAAGGGCGGGTTACGAGCAGTACTTC CASSAILTRAGYEQYF
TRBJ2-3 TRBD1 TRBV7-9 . TGTGCCAGCAGCTTAGAGGACAGGTCTAGCACAGATACGCAGTATTTT CASSLEDRSSTDTQYF
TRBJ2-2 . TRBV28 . TGTGCCAGCAGTTTTCTTTCCAGGGACACCGGGGAGCTGTTTTTT CASSFLSRDTGELFF
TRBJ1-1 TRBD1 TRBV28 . TGTGCCAGCAGCCTGACCGGGACAGCGAACACTGAAGCTTTCTTT CASSLTGTANTEAFF
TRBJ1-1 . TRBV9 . TGTGCCAGCAGCATCAGGGTGAACACTGAAGCTTTCTTT CASSIRVNTEAFF
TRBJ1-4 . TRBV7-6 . TGTGCCAGCAGCTTAGTCTTGGCGGGCGATAATGAAAAACTGTTTTTT CASSLVLAGDNEKLFF